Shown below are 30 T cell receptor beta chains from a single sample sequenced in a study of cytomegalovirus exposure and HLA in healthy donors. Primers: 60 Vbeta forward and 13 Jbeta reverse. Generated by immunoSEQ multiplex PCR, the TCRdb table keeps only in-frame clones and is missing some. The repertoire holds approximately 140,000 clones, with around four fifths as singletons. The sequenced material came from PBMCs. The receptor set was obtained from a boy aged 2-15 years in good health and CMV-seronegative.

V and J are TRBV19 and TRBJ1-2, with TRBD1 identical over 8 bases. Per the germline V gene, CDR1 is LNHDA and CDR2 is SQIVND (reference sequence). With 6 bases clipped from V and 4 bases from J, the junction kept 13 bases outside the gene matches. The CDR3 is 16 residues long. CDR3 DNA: TGTGCCAGTAGGAGACAGGGGAGAGGTCAAATCTATGGCTACACCTTC. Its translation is CASRRQGRGQIYGYTF.

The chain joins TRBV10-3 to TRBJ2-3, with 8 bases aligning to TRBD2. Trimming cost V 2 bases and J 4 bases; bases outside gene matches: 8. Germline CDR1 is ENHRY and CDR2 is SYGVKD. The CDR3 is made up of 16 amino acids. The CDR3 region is CAISEGQRGQADTQYF. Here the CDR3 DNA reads TGTGCCATCAGTGAGGGCCAGCGGGGGCAGGCAGATACGCAGTATTTT.

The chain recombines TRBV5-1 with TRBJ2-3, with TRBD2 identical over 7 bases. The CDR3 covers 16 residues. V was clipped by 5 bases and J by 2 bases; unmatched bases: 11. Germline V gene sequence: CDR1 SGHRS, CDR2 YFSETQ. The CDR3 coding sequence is TGCGCCAGCAGTTCTTGGCCCACTAGCGACACAGATACGCAGTATTTT. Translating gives CASSSWPTSDTDTQYF.

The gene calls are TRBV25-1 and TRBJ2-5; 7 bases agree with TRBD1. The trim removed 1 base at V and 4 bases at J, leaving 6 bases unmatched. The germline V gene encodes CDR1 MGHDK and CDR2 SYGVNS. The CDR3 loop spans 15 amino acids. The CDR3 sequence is CASSELQGNGETQYF. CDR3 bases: TGTGCCAGCAGTGAATTACAGGGGAATGGAGAGACCCAGTACTTC.

CDR3 amino acids: CASSFTLQGVLDGYTF. As DNA, the CDR3 is TGTGCCAGCAGTTTCACCTTACAGGGGGTTCTGGATGGCTACACCTTC. The gene calls are TRBV6-5 and TRBJ1-2; TRBD1 matches at 8 bases. Germline loops: CDR1 MNHEY, CDR2 SVGAGI. The CDR3 is 16 residues long. The junction had 13 bases not matched to a gene; V was cut back by 4 bases and J by 6 bases.

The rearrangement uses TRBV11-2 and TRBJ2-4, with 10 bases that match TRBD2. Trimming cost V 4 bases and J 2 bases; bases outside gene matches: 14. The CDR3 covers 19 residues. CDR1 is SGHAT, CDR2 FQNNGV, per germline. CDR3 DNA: TGTGCCAGCAGCTCCTCAGGGGGTCCTAGCGGGGGCTCCAAAAACATTCAGTACTTC. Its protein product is CASSSSGGPSGGSKNIQYF.

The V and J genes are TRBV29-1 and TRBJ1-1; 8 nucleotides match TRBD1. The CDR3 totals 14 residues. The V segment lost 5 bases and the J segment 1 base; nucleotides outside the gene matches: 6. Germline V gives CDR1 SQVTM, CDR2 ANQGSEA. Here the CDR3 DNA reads TGCAGCGTTCACACAGGGGGGACGAACACTGAAGCTTTCTTT. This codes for CSVHTGGTNTEAFF.

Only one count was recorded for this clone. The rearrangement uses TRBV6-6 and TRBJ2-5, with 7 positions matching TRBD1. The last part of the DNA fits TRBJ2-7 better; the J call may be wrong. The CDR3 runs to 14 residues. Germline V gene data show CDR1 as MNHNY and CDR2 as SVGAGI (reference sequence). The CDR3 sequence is CASSYRGPGYEQYF. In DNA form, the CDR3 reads TGTGCCAGCAGTTACAGGGGGCCTGGGTACGAGCAGTACTTC.

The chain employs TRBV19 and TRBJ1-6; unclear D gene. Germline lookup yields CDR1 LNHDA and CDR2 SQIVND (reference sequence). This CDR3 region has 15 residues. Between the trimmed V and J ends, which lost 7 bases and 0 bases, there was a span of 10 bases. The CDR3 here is CASTQPGSYNSPLHF. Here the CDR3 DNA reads TGTGCCAGTACCCAACCGGGCTCCTATAATTCACCCCTCCACTTT. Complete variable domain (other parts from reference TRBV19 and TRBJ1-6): DGGITQSPKYLFRKEGQNVTLSCEQNLNHDAMYWYRQDPGQGLRLIYYSQIVNDFQKGDIAEGYSVSREKKESFPLTVTSAQKNPTAFYLCASTQPGSYNSPLHFGNGTRLTVT.

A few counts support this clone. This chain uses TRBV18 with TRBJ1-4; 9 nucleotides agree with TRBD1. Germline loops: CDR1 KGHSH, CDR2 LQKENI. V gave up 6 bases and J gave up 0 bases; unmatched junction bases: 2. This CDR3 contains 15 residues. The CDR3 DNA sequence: TGTGCCAGCTCGCGACAGGGGGCAACTAATGAAAAACTGTTTTTT. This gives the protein CASSRQGATNEKLFF.

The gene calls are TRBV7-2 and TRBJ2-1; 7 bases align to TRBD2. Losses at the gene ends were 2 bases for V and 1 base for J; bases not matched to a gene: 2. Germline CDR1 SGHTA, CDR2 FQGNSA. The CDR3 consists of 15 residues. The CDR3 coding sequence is TGTGCCAGCAGCTTAACTAGCGATTCCTACAATGAGCAGTTCTTC. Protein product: CASSLTSDSYNEQFF.

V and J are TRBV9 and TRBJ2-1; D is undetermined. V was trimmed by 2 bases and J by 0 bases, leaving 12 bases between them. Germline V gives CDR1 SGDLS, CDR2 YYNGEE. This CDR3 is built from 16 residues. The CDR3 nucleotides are TGTGCCAGCAGCGTGGCTGTCTCAAGCTCCTACAATGAGCAGTTCTTC. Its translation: CASSVAVSSSYNEQFF.

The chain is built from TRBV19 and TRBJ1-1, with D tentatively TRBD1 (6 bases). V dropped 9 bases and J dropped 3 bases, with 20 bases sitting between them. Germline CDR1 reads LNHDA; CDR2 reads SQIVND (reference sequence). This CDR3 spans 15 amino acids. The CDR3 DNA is TGTGCCAGCAGAAAGGGGGGGTTAGGGGACACTGAAGCTTTCTTT. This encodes CASRKGGLGDTEAFF.

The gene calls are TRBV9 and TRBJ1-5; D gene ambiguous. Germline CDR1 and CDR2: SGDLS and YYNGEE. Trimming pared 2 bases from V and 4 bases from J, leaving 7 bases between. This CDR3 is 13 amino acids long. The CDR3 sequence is CASSVELNQPQHF. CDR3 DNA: TGTGCCAGCAGCGTCGAGTTAAATCAGCCCCAGCATTTT.

The CDR3 DNA sequence: TGCGCCAGCAGCTTGGTCAGGGGTGAGACCCAGTACTTC. Protein product: CASSLVRGETQYF. The chain is built from TRBV5-1 and TRBJ2-5; the D gene is possibly TRBD1 (6 bases). Germline CDR1 and CDR2: SGHRS and YFSETQ. This CDR3 comprises 13 residues. V shed 0 bases and J shed 5 bases, with 8 bases lying between them.

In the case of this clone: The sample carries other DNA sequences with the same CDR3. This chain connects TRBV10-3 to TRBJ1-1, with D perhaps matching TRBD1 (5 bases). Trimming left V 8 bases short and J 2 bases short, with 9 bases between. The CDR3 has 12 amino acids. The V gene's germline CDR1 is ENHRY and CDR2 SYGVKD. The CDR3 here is CAIGGGNTEAFF. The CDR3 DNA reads TGTGCCATCGGCGGGGGTAACACTGAAGCTTTCTTT.

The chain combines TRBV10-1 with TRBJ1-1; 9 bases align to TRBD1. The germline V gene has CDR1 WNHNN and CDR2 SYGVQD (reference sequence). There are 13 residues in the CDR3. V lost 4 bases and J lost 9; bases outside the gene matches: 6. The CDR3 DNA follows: TGCGCCAGCAGTGCTACCGGGACAGGGAAAGCTTTCTTT. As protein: CASSATGTGKAFF.

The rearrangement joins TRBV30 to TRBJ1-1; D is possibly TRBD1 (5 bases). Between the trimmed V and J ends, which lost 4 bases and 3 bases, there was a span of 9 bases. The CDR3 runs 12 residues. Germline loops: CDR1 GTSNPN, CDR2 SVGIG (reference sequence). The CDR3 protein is CAWTGLDTEAFF. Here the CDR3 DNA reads TGTGCCTGGACAGGGTTGGACACTGAAGCTTTCTTT.

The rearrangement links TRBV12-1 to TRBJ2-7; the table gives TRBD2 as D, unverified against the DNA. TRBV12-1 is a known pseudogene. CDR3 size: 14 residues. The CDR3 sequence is CASSSSHSGRAEYV. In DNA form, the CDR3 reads TGTGCCAGCAGCTCCTCTCATAGCGGGAGGGCCGAGTACGTC.

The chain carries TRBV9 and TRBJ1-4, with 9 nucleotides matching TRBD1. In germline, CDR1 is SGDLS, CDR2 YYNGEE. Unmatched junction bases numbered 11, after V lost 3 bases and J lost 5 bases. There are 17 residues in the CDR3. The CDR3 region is CASSAHTGTGWNEKLFF. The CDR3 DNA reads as TGTGCCAGCAGCGCCCATACTGGGACAGGGTGGAATGAAAAACTGTTTTTT.

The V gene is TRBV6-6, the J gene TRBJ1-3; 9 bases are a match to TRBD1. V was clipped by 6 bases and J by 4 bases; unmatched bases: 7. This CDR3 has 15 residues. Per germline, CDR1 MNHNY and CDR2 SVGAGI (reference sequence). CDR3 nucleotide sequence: TGTGCCAGCAGCAACACAGGGGGCCAGGGAAACACCATATATTTT. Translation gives CASSNTGGQGNTIYF.

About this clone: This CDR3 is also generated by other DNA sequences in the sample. CDR3 in DNA: TGTGCCAGCAGTGACTCACAGGGGGCGGATACGCAGTATTTT. This gives the protein CASSDSQGADTQYF. The chain has TRBV6-4 and TRBJ2-3; the match to TRBD1 covers 9 bases. Losses at the gene ends were 0 bases for V and 6 bases for J; bases not matched to a gene: 1. The V gene's germline CDR1 is MRHNA and CDR2 SNTAGT. The CDR3 spans 14 residues.

The CDR3 bases are TGTGCCAGCAGCTTGGGCGCAGGGGGGACTGAAGCTTTCTTT. Translated, it gives CASSLGAGGTEAFF. The chain is built from TRBV5-6 and TRBJ1-1; 7 nucleotides match TRBD1. Germline V gene lookup returns CDR1 SGHDT and CDR2 YYEEEE. The CDR3 totals 14 residues. J lost 5 bases, V lost 0 bases, and 4 bases had no gene match.

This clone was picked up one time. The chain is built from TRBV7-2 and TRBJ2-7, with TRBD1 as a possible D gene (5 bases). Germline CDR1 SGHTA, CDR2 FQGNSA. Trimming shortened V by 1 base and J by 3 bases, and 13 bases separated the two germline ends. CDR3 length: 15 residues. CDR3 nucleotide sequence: TGTGCCAGCAGCTTAGTGCAGGGATCGGGCTACGAGCAGTACTTC. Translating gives CASSLVQGSGYEQYF.

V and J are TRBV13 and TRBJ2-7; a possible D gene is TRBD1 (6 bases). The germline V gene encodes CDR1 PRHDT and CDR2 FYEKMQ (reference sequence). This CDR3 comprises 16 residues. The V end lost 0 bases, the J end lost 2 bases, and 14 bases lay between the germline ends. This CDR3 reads CASSLGPGAGAYEQYV. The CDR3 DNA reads TGTGCCAGCAGCTTAGGCCCAGGGGCCGGGGCCTACGAGCAGTACGTC.

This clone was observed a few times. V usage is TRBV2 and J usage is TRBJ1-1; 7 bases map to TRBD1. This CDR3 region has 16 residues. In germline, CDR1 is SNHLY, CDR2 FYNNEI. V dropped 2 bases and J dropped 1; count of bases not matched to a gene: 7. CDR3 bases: TGTGCCAGCAGTGAACAGGGGGTAATATCGAACACTGAAGCTTTCTTT. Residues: CASSEQGVISNTEAFF.

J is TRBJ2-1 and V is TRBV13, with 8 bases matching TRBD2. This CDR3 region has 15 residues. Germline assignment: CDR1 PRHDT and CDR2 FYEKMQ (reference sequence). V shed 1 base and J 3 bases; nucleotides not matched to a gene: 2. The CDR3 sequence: CASSLVLADYNEQFF. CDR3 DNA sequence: TGTGCCAGCAGCTTAGTACTAGCGGACTACAATGAGCAGTTCTTC.

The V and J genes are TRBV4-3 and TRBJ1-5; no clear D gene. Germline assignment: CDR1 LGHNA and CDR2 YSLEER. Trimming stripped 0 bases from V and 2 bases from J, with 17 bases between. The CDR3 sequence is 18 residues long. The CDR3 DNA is TGCGCCAGCAGCCAAGATCGGTCAGCGGGCACGGGCAATCAGCCCCAGCATTTT. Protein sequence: CASSQDRSAGTGNQPQHF.

The CDR3 region has the DNA TGCGCCAGCAGCCTTTCGACAGGGTCAAGCTCTGGGGCCAACGTCCTGACTTTC. It translates to CASSLSTGSSSGANVLTF. The rearrangement uses TRBV4-3 and TRBJ2-6; the match to TRBD1 covers 7 bases. With V trimmed by 4 bases and J by 0 bases, 9 bases remained unmatched. In germline, CDR1 is LGHNA, CDR2 YSLEER. This CDR3 spans 18 amino acids.

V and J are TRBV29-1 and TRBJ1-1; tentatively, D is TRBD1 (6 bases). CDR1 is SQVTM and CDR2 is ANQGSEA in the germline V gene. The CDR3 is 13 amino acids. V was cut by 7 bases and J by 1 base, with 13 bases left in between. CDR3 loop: CSARDTTNTEAFF. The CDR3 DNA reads TGCAGCGCACGGGACACCACGAACACTGAAGCTTTCTTT.